This T cell receptor beta chain originates from a study of T cell repertoires in cytomegalovirus infection. V was clipped by 3 bases and J by 2 bases, with 14 bases between them. This CDR3 region has 15 residues. One entry per CDR3 protein results from TCRdb running MiXCR on the reads. Of about 740,000 distinct CDR3 sequences listed, roughly 35% are singletons. The TCR sequence derives from a human donor in good health (CMV status not recorded). Some clones in this sample may be carry-over from other donors' samples. This chain connects TRBV12-3 or TRBV12-4 to TRBJ2-7; either TRBD1 or TRBD2 may supply D (5 bases each). Sequencing was performed on PBMCs. The CDR3 sequence is CASSFSSGGTYEQYF. CDR3 nucleotides: TGTGCCAGCAGTTTCAGTTCTGGGGGAACCTACGAGCAGTACTTC.